These 11 T cell receptor beta chains were all obtained from the same sample, sequenced in a study of shared clonotypes between healthy human individuals (TCRdb year 2020). Library method: the immunoSEQ multiplex PCR assay. This is the immuneACCESS table as TCRdb keeps it, with only in-frame sequences that have V and J called. A part of the clones is gone; compared with another copy, unresolved V genes explain less than half, and the rest is unexplained. This sample has millions of clones in its table, and just under 95% of those were observed once. Together, the top ten hold more than 0.95% of the sample. CD8 naive samples consisted of CD45RO-negative cells that were positively selected for CCR7, yielding a CD45RA+CCR7+ population without TemRA cells. The sample was naive CD8+ T cells sorted from blood. Interpreted using the paper, the cell subset or site label stands for: CD45RA+CCR7+. The receptors were gathered from a man between 18 and 29 years old in good health.

The chain combines TRBV7-8 with TRBJ1-2; no clear D. The ends were cut back, 0 bases at V and 6 bases at J, with 8 bases in the middle. This CDR3 comprises 13 residues. Germline CDR1 reads SGHVS; CDR2 reads FQNEAQ. Here the CDR3 reads CASSLAVQDGYTF. As DNA, the CDR3 is TGTGCCAGCAGCTTAGCGGTTCAGGATGGCTACACCTTC.

This sequence joins TRBV6-6 and TRBJ1-2; 7 positions agree with TRBD1. The CDR3 extends over 15 amino acids. The V gene's germline CDR1 is MNHNY and CDR2 SVGAGI (reference sequence). V lost 2 bases to trimming and J lost 5 bases; unmatched junction nucleotides: 8. In DNA, the CDR3 is TGTGCCAGCAGTTACGGGACAGAGGATAAATATGGCTACACCTTC. Encoded protein: CASSYGTEDKYGYTF.

In this sample, this clone turned up once. The V and J genes are TRBV7-8 and TRBJ2-1; TRBD2 is a possible D gene (6 bases). The CDR3 sequence is 16 residues long. CDR1 is SGHVS and CDR2 is FQNEAQ in the germline V gene. The germline V and J ends were trimmed by 1 base and 8 bases, with 18 bases remaining between them. CDR3 DNA sequence: TGTGCCAGCAGCTTAGTACCAGGAGGGTCAAGGGATGAGCAGTTCTTC. Encoded protein: CASSLVPGGSRDEQFF.

This chain joins TRBV5-4 and TRBJ2-5; 7 nucleotides match TRBD2. V shed 2 bases, J shed 5 bases, and the junction held 9 bases outside the gene matches. The germline V gene encodes CDR1 SGHNT and CDR2 YYREEE (reference sequence). The CDR3 runs 15 residues. The CDR3 loop is CASSFFGGSSETQYF. DNA of the CDR3: TGTGCCAGCAGCTTCTTTGGCGGGAGTTCGGAGACCCAGTACTTC.

About this clone itself: A much larger clone lies a single base off, so this may be a read error. This sample also contains other DNA sequences that code for the same CDR3. The chain employs TRBV5-6 and TRBJ2-5; 9 nucleotides line up with TRBD1. The CDR3 sequence is 13 residues long. V gave up 2 bases and J gave up 5 bases; unmatched junction bases: 1. CDR1 is SGHDT, CDR2 YYEEEE, per germline. The CDR3 DNA reads TGTGCCAGCAGCTTAGGACAGGGGGAGACCCAGTACTTC. Protein product: CASSLGQGETQYF.

The chain joins TRBV18 to TRBJ2-1; 8 bases align to TRBD2. V gave up 3 bases and J gave up 6 bases; unmatched junction bases: 10. CDR3 length: 16 amino acids. The germline V gene has CDR1 KGHSH and CDR2 LQKENI. The CDR3 loop is CASSPSGGRSVNEQFF. CDR3 bases: TGTGCCAGCTCACCTTCCGGCGGGAGGTCGGTCAATGAGCAGTTCTTC.

This chain links TRBV29-1 with TRBJ2-7; possibly TRBD1 for D (6 bases). V was trimmed by 7 bases and J by 2 bases, leaving 15 bases between them. This CDR3 has 13 amino acids. Germline values: CDR1 SQVTM, CDR2 ANQGSEA. CDR3 sequence reads: CSARGSPTYEQYF. DNA of the CDR3: TGCAGCGCCAGGGGTTCGCCCACCTACGAGCAGTACTTC.

In its sample, this clone was seen once. The chain couples TRBV7-8 to TRBJ2-5, with TRBD2 identical over 7 bases. With V trimmed by 2 bases and J by 5 bases, 8 bases remained unmatched. Per germline, CDR1 SGHVS and CDR2 FQNEAQ. This CDR3 comprises 15 residues. Here the CDR3 reads CASSLLDMGGETQYF. The CDR3 DNA reads TGTGCCAGCAGCTTACTTGACATGGGAGGGGAGACCCAGTACTTC.

This chain uses TRBV4-3 with TRBJ1-4, with D unclear. This CDR3 region has 14 residues. CDR1 and CDR2 from the germline V gene are LGHNA and YSLEER. V lost 5 bases and J 1 base, leaving 8 bases between the germline ends. The CDR3 spells CASSRLLTNEKLFF. As DNA, the CDR3 is TGCGCCAGCAGCAGACTCCTAACTAATGAAAAACTGTTTTTT.

V and J are TRBV25-1 and TRBJ1-2; TRBD1 is a possible D gene (6 bases). The CDR3 spans 14 residues. The V gene lost 2 bases and the J gene lost 3 bases, with 10 bases spanning the gap. Germline CDR1 MGHDK, CDR2 SYGVNS. CDR3 nucleotide sequence: TGTGCCAGCAGTGAAGGGGGCTCGGACTATGGCTACACCTTC. It encodes CASSEGGSDYGYTF.

The chain carries TRBV28 and TRBJ2-3; D might be TRBD1 or TRBD2, each matching 6 bases. This CDR3 spans 16 amino acids. The germline V and J ends were trimmed by 5 bases and 5 bases, with 20 bases remaining between them. Germline CDR1 MDHEN, CDR2 SYDVKM. The CDR3 protein is CASSPPWGAEKDTQYF. The CDR3 DNA reads TGTGCCAGCAGTCCGCCTTGGGGGGCCGAAAAAGATACGCAGTATTTT.